This TCR beta chain comes out of a study of T cells in Graves' hyperthyroidism and ophthalmopathy. The CDR3 is 14 residues long. Germline CDR1 reads GTSNPN; CDR2 reads SVGIG (reference sequence). V was trimmed by 0 bases and J by 4 bases, leaving 12 bases between them. This clonotype was found a few times. The TCR beta CDR3 regions underwent amplification using RNA transcripts as the source. A first-round RT-PCR of the TCR CDR3 used the HTBI primer set. One entry per CDR3 protein results from TCRdb running MiXCR on the multiplex PCR reads. The sample consists of hundreds of thousands of distinct CDR3 sequences, approximately 13% of them appearing once.

Sample: blood. The chain joins TRBV30 to TRBJ1-1, with unresolved D. The sequence was obtained from a woman in her twenties or thirties with Graves' hyperthyroidism that later progressed to Graves' ophthalmopathy. CDR3 nucleotides: TGTGCCTGGAGTGTGGGGATTTTCGGCACTGAAGCTTTCTTT. Translation: CAWSVGIFGTEAFF.